These T cell receptor beta chains were read from a single sample in a study of read filtering for tumor transcriptome and immune sequencing. TCRdb re-called the reads through MiXCR, storing one row per CDR3 protein. The data show approximately 150,000 distinct CDR3 sequences, roughly 13% seen once. Material for sequencing was a population of CD138-negative cells sorted from bone marrow. These receptor sequences come from a donor at least 40 years old with multiple myeloma. Each CDR3 is given with its conserved first and last residue. D genes are given only for firm matches. Clone size is stated in some rows and not others, as once, few, many or a class when expanded.

clone_size,d_call,j_call,v_call,cdr3_aa,cdr3_nt
NA,TRBD1,TRBJ1-3,TRBV7-2,CASSLIRQGSGNTIYF,TGTGCCAGCAGCCTTATCCGACAGGGGTCTGGAAACACCATATATTTT
many,NA,TRBJ1-5,TRBV7-9,CASSLSRGNQPQHF,TGTGCCAGCAGCTTATCCCGGGGCAATCAGCCCCAGCATTTT
many,NA,TRBJ2-3,TRBV30,CAWRGRDRRTDTQYF,TGTGCCTGGAGGGGGAGGGACAGGAGAACAGATACGCAGTATTTT
many,TRBD2,TRBJ2-1,TRBV4-2,CASSQEAVGGADEQFF,TGTGCCAGCAGCCAAGAAGCGGTCGGGGGGGCTGATGAGCAGTTCTTC
few,TRBD2,TRBJ2-1,TRBV19,CASSIVAGAYKEQFF,TGTGCCAGTAGTATAGTAGCGGGAGCTTACAAGGAGCAGTTCTTC
many,NA,TRBJ1-1,TRBV12-3/TRBV12-4,CASSLWGGKGFGGFF,TGTGCCAGCAGTTTATGGGGTGGCAAGGGATTCGGGGGTTTCTTT
NA,NA,TRBJ1-5,TRBV6-2/TRBV6-3,CASTTGFQPQHF,TGTGCCAGCACTACAGGGTTCCAGCCCCAGCATTTT
many,NA,TRBJ1-1,TRBV15,CATSRDSSLAGAFF,TGTGCCACCAGCAGAGATAGTAGCCTGGCTGGAGCTTTCTTT
many,NA,TRBJ1-2,TRBV3-1,CATQGMGNYGYTF,TGTGCCACCCAGGGTATGGGGAACTATGGCTACACCTTC
few,TRBD1,TRBJ2-5,TRBV20-1,CSARPSIPGQTKQETQYF,TGCAGTGCTAGACCGTCGATTCCGGGACAGACGAAACAAGAGACCCAGTACTTC
few,NA,TRBJ2-1,TRBV11-2,CASSLGTMSNEQFF,TGTGCCAGCAGCTTAGGGACTATGAGCAATGAGCAGTTCTTC
many,NA,TRBJ2-3,TRBV7-2,CASSLAFGDTQYF,TGTGCCAGCAGCTTAGCTTTCGGGGATACGCAGTATTTT
NA,NA,TRBJ1-2,TRBV7-9,CASSLAGAGEGYTF,TGTGCCAGCAGCTTAGCGGGGGCAGGGGAAGGCTACACCTTC
many,TRBD2,TRBJ2-3,TRBV2,CASKGLAGGTDTQYF,TGTGCCAGCAAAGGACTAGCGGGCGGCACAGATACGCAGTATTTT
many,NA,TRBJ1-4,TRBV2,CASLRGINEKLFF,TGTGCCAGCCTCAGAGGAATTAATGAAAAACTGTTTTTT
many,NA,TRBJ2-7,TRBV7-3,CASSPYSGTKGEQYF,TGTGCCAGCAGCCCCTATTCCGGGACGAAGGGAGAGCAGTACTTC
many,TRBD2,TRBJ2-5,TRBV20-1,CSARLAGWPPQETQYF,TGCAGTGCTCGGCTAGCGGGATGGCCCCCGCAAGAGACCCAGTACTTC
many,NA,TRBJ2-7,TRBV7-2,CASRGQGSYEQYF,TGTGCCAGCAGGGGGCAAGGCTCCTACGAGCAGTACTTC
few,NA,TRBJ2-7,TRBV12-3/TRBV12-4,CASRTGGLTGGTREQYF,TGTGCCAGCAGAACAGGGGGCTTGACGGGAGGGACTCGGGAGCAGTACTTC
many,NA,TRBJ2-1,TRBV7-2,CASSPGPYIKNEQFF,TGTGCCAGCAGCCCGGGACCCTATATTAAGAATGAGCAGTTCTTC
many,NA,TRBJ1-1,TRBV30,CAWARPGRNTEAFF,TGTGCCTGGGCCCGACCGGGGCGAAACACTGAAGCTTTCTTT
many,TRBD2,TRBJ2-5,TRBV6-2/TRBV6-3,CASIQTSVIGGTQYF,TGTGCCAGCATCCAGACTAGCGTGATCGGTGGGACCCAGTACTTC